Listed below are T cell receptor beta chains from one sample, sequenced in a study of chemoradiotherapy in HPV16-positive cancers. Clones were read by immunoSEQ multiplex PCR, and TCRdb kept only the in-frame ones, dropping some. The sample shows about 29,000 clones, approximately 90% of them seen only once. Here the sequenced sample was blood, taken from a patient who underwent chemoradiotherapy. All receptors come from a human donor with HPV-associated anogenital cancer. Both conserved end residues are part of each CDR3. Each record gives: V gene, clone size, D gene, J gene, CDR3 DNA, CDR3 protein. D genes are given only for firm matches. Clone size is not always given. Where it is, it says once, few, many or a class for expanded clones.

TRBV5-4,NA,NA,TRBJ2-7,TGTGCCAGCAGCGCGATCCCGACAGTCACCTACGAGCAGTACTTC,CASSAIPTVTYEQYF
TRBV19,NA,NA,TRBJ1-1,TGTGCCAGTAGTTCACCCGCGCCACCCAGGGGCACTGAAGCTTTCTTT,CASSSPAPPRGTEAFF
TRBV9,NA,NA,TRBJ2-3,TGTGCCAGCAGCGTAGCGTGGGGCACAGATACGCAGTATTTT,CASSVAWGTDTQYF
TRBV19,once,TRBD1,TRBJ1-5,TGTGCCAGTAGTCCAGGGGGCGAGGGTCAGCCCCAGCATTTT,CASSPGGEGQPQHF
TRBV4-3,NA,TRBD2,TRBJ2-3,TGCGCCAGCAGCCCTTTAGCGGGGGCCAGCACAGATACGCAGTATTTT,CASSPLAGASTDTQYF
TRBV6-5,NA,NA,TRBJ2-2,TGTGCCAGCAGTAGGACAGTCTTACTCACCGGGGAGCTGTTTTTT,CASSRTVLLTGELFF
TRBV5-6,NA,NA,TRBJ1-6,TGTGCCAGCACCCTGGGCCCTACAGGGAAAGGATTGACACCCCTCCACTTT,CASTLGPTGKGLTPLHF
TRBV27,NA,NA,TRBJ1-5,TGTGCCAGCAGTTTATCTGTCAATCAGCCCCAGCATTTT,CASSLSVNQPQHF
TRBV10-3,NA,NA,TRBJ2-1,TGTGCCATCAGTGAGGGCGGGGGCCCTAACTACAATGAGCAGTTCTTC,CAISEGGGPNYNEQFF
TRBV7-6,NA,TRBD1,TRBJ2-7,TGTGCCAGCAGCTCTCGGACAGGGAGTGACGAGCAGTACTTC,CASSSRTGSDEQYF
TRBV11-2,NA,NA,TRBJ2-7,TGTGCCAGCAGTCAGAACAGGAGACAAGGATCCTACGAGCAGTACTTC,CASSQNRRQGSYEQYF
TRBV19,NA,NA,TRBJ2-3,TGTGCCAGTAGCGATCAGTCGGGAGCAGATACGCAGTATTTT,CASSDQSGADTQYF
TRBV5-1,NA,NA,TRBJ1-1,TGCGCCAGCAGCTTGCAAACGACCAACACTGAAGCTTTCTTT,CASSLQTTNTEAFF